A single sample is the source of the 15 T cell receptor beta chains below, sequenced in a study of OX40 agonist ivuxolimab in advanced cancers. Sequencing used immunoSEQ multiplex PCR; TCRdb keeps in-frame clones, though not all of them. The sample has 96,000 or so clones; under 85% are singletons. Sequenced here: CD4+ or CD8+ T cells sorted from blood, sampled in a trial of the OX40 agonist ivuxolimab. Receptor source: an adult with an advanced solid tumor such as melanoma, head and neck, liver or kidney cancer.

This clone was detected once. The J gene is TRBJ1-3, the V gene TRBV30; D is unresolved. The V end was cut by 1 base, the J end by 8 bases, with 6 bases between. CDR3 length: 11 amino acids. Germline V gives CDR1 GTSNPN, CDR2 SVGIG (reference sequence). In DNA form, the CDR3 reads TGTGCCTGGAGTGCAGGAGACACCATATATTTT. Amino acid sequence: CAWSAGDTIYF.

This chain joins TRBV7-9 and TRBJ2-3; the D gene is possibly TRBD2 (6 bases). Germline V gene lookup returns CDR1 SEHNR and CDR2 FQNEAQ (reference sequence). The CDR3 runs 18 residues. Trimming shortened V by 0 bases and J by 2 bases, and 18 bases separated the two germline ends. CDR3 protein: CASSLASRRDDHTDTQYF. The CDR3 coding sequence is TGTGCCAGCAGCTTAGCCTCCCGGAGGGATGACCACACAGATACGCAGTATTTT.

The V gene is TRBV10-2, the J gene TRBJ2-7; 7 bases align to TRBD2. The CDR3 spans 13 residues. The V and J ends lost 6 bases and 3 bases, in that order; junction bases with no gene match: 5. In germline, CDR1 is WSHSY, CDR2 SAAADI. In DNA, the CDR3 is TGCGCCAGCAGGCCGGGACTACACTACGAGCAGTACTTC. As protein: CASRPGLHYEQYF.

This clone has a handful of counts. The chain combines TRBV7-9 with TRBJ2-2, with no clear D. CDR1 SEHNR and CDR2 FQNEAQ come from the germline V gene (reference sequence). The CDR3 consists of 13 residues. V shed 3 bases and J shed 0 bases, with 2 bases lying between them. Here the CDR3 reads CASSFSNTGELFF. The CDR3 nucleotides read TGTGCCAGCAGCTTTTCGAACACCGGGGAGCTGTTTTTT.

The J gene is TRBJ2-3, the V gene TRBV9, with unresolved D. The V gene lost 3 bases and the J gene lost 0 bases, with 8 bases spanning the gap. Germline loops: CDR1 SGDLS, CDR2 YYNGEE. CDR3 size: 14 residues. The CDR3 bases are TGTGCCAGCAGCGAGGTTTCTAGCACAGATACGCAGTATTTT. Amino acid sequence: CASSEVSSTDTQYF. Together with reference TRBV9 and TRBJ2-3, the CDR3 gives the full variable domain: DSGVTQTPKHLITATGQRVTLRCSPRSGDLSVYWYQQSLDQGLQFLIQYYNGEERAKGNILERFSAQQFPDLHSELNLSSLELGDSALYFCASSEVSSTDTQYFGPGTRLTVL.

The V and J genes are TRBV6-1 and TRBJ2-7; 14 positions agree with TRBD2. The germline CDR1 and CDR2 sequences are MNHNS and SASEGT. Losses at the gene ends were 4 bases for V and 4 bases for J; bases not matched to a gene: 0. This CDR3 has 14 residues. The CDR3 DNA reads TGTGCCAGCAGTGGACTAGCGGGAGGGTACGAGCAGTACTTC. The encoded protein is CASSGLAGGYEQYF.

The V call is TRBV18, the J call TRBJ1-1, with D uncertain. V was clipped by 2 bases and J by 11 bases, with 12 bases between them. The CDR3 consists of 12 residues. CDR1 is KGHSH, CDR2 LQKENI, per germline. CDR3: CASSPDRAGAFF. Here the CDR3 DNA reads TGTGCCAGCTCACCAGACCGAGCTGGGGCTTTCTTT.

This clone was detected a few times. This sample includes further DNA sequences coding for the same CDR3. The chain has TRBV19 and TRBJ1-2, with a tentative D call TRBD1 (5 bases). From germline, CDR1 is LNHDA and CDR2 SQIVND (reference sequence). V lost 3 bases, J lost 3 bases, and 11 bases lay in between. The CDR3 length is 14 residues. The CDR3 nucleotides are TGTGCCAGTAGTATTCCAGGGTCCTACTATGGCTACACCTTC. This sequence encodes CASSIPGSYYGYTF.

V is TRBV10-3 and J is TRBJ1-3; D is unresolved. The germline CDR1 and CDR2 sequences are ENHRY and SYGVKD. The CDR3 consists of 15 residues. The V and J ends lost 2 bases and 0 bases respectively, with 8 bases between them. The CDR3 here is CAISEGGYSGNTIYF. CDR3 DNA: TGTGCCATCAGTGAGGGCGGGTACTCTGGAAACACCATATATTTT.

The gene calls are TRBV19 and TRBJ2-7, with 8 nucleotides matching TRBD1. Germline loops: CDR1 LNHDA, CDR2 SQIVND (reference sequence). Trimming removed 4 bases from V and 2 bases from J; junction bases left unmatched: 1. This CDR3 spans 13 amino acids. The CDR3 DNA reads TGTGCCAGTAGTACGGACAGGGCCTACGAGCAGTACTTC. It translates to CASSTDRAYEQYF.

V gene TRBV7-2 combines with J gene TRBJ2-3, with 7 bases fitting TRBD1. The trim removed 1 base at V and 0 bases at J, leaving 4 bases unmatched. The CDR3 is 16 residues long. The germline CDR1 and CDR2 sequences are SGHTA and FQGNSA. The CDR3 nucleotides are TGTGCCAGCAGCTTAGGGGACAGTATTAGCACAGATACGCAGTATTTT. It translates to CASSLGDSISTDTQYF. Filled out from reference TRBV7-2 and TRBJ2-3, the complete variable domain reads GAGVSQSPSNKVTEKGKDVELRCDPISGHTALYWYRQSLGQGLEFLIYFQGNSAPDKSGLPSDRFSAERTGGSVSTLTIQRTQQEDSAVYLCASSLGDSISTDTQYFGPGTRLTVL.

The chain combines TRBV7-3 with TRBJ2-7; the match to TRBD2 covers 8 bases. Germline CDR1 SGHTA, CDR2 FQGTGA. CDR3 length: 13 amino acids. V was pared by 5 bases and J by 3 bases, with 3 bases of the junction left unmatched. The CDR3 DNA sequence: TGTGCCAGCAGCCGACGGGGGGGCTACGAGCAGTACTTC. It specifies CASSRRGGYEQYF.

CDR3: CASSLTGTNSPLHF. The CDR3 DNA sequence: TGTGCCAGCAGCTTGACAGGGACTAATTCACCCCTCCACTTT. The chain joins TRBV11-3 to TRBJ1-6; 7 nucleotides agree with TRBD1. This CDR3 has 14 residues. Germline CDR1 SGHNT, CDR2 YENEEA. V lost 3 bases and J lost 6; bases outside the gene matches: 2.

The genes are TRBV4-3 and TRBJ1-4; 7 nucleotides match TRBD1. The V gene end was trimmed by 0 bases and the J gene end by 0 bases; junction bases not matched to a gene: 1. This CDR3 is 16 amino acids long. Germline-derived CDR1 and CDR2 are LGHNA and YSLEER. The CDR3 nucleotides read TGCGCCAGCAGCCAAGAAGGGGGCGCAACTAATGAAAAACTGTTTTTT. It encodes CASSQEGGATNEKLFF.

The V and J genes are TRBV6-5 and TRBJ1-1; D not certain. The V and J ends lost 0 bases and 0 bases respectively, with 8 bases between them. The CDR3 length is 15 residues. The germline CDR1 and CDR2 sequences are MNHEY and SVGAGI. CDR3: CASSYSGRLNTEAFF. The CDR3 DNA reads TGTGCCAGCAGTTACTCCGGACGGTTGAACACTGAAGCTTTCTTT.